These 18 T cell receptor beta chains were all obtained from the same sample, sequenced in a study of blood T cell repertoires in COVID-19. Some clones are missing from TCRdb's copy, which holds only in-frame ones; the method was immunoSEQ multiplex PCR. The profile covers some 94,000 clones, with 84% appearing a single time and less than 2% taken by the ten largest. The sample comprised peripheral blood. Every receptor here comes from a man in his 70s with active or convalescent COVID-19.

The J gene is TRBJ1-2, the V gene TRBV18; 10 nucleotides agree with TRBD1. The CDR3 is 14 amino acids. Germline assignment: CDR1 KGHSH and CDR2 LQKENI. The trim removed 2 bases at V and 8 bases at J, leaving 5 bases unmatched. The CDR3 sequence: CASSPGTGVEGYTF. In DNA, the CDR3 is TGTGCCAGCTCACCAGGGACAGGGGTAGAAGGCTACACCTTC.

This chain connects TRBV7-8 to TRBJ2-1; the match to TRBD2 covers 7 bases. The CDR3 contains 15 residues. With 1 base clipped from V and 4 bases from J, the junction kept 4 bases outside the gene matches. Germline CDR1 reads SGHVS; CDR2 reads FQNEAQ. CDR3 in amino acids: CASSLDASGYNEQFF. CDR3 DNA sequence: TGTGCCAGCAGCTTAGACGCTAGCGGATACAATGAGCAGTTCTTC.

The V and J genes are TRBV6-2 or TRBV6-3 and TRBJ1-1; perhaps TRBD1 as D (5 bases). The CDR3 has 15 residues. The V gene's germline CDR1 is MNHEY and CDR2 SVGEGT. Trimming stripped 5 bases from V and 4 bases from J, with 17 bases between. CDR3 sequence: CASSRLTGTGTEAFF. The CDR3, as DNA: TGTGCCAGCAGTCGATTAACAGGTACGGGCACTGAAGCTTTCTTT.

The CDR3 protein is CASQTGLGKGDEQYF. The CDR3, as DNA: TGTGCCAGCCAGACGGGTCTCGGGAAGGGGGACGAGCAGTACTTC. This rearrangement joins TRBV9 to TRBJ2-7; tentative D call: TRBD1 (6 bases). This CDR3 contains 15 residues. Trimming left V 7 bases short and J 5 bases short, with 22 bases between. CDR1 is SGDLS and CDR2 is YYNGEE in the germline V gene.

The V and J genes are TRBV2 and TRBJ1-4; TRBD1 matches at 10 bases. J gave up 7 bases and V 9 bases, and 5 bases lay outside the gene matches. CDR1 is SNHLY, CDR2 FYNNEI, per germline. The CDR3 has 13 amino acids. Here the CDR3 reads CASGGQGPEKLFF. In DNA, the CDR3 is TGTGCCAGTGGGGGACAGGGGCCTGAAAAACTGTTTTTT.

The CDR3 nucleotides read TGTGCCAGCAGTCGACAGGGCCCCCTGGCCTACGAGCAGTACTTC. Translating it yields CASSRQGPLAYEQYF. The chain carries TRBV28 and TRBJ2-7; 7 bases fit TRBD1. V trimming: 5 bases; J trimming: 2 bases; junction bases outside the gene matches: 9. The CDR3 contains 15 residues. The germline gives CDR1 MDHEN, CDR2 SYDVKM.

The gene calls are TRBV15 and TRBJ1-5, with 11 bases matching TRBD1. This CDR3 is 17 amino acids long. Germline V lookup: CDR1 LNHNV, CDR2 YYDKDF (reference sequence). The V and J ends lost 0 bases and 6 bases, in that order; junction bases with no gene match: 7. For the CDR3, the DNA is TGTGCCACCAGCAGAGAGGGACAGGGGGGAGTTAGTCAGCCCCAGCATTTT. This codes for CATSREGQGGVSQPQHF. Full variable domain (outside the CDR3, taken from reference TRBV15 and TRBJ1-5): DAMVIQNPRYQVTQFGKPVTLSCSQTLNHNVMYWYQQKSSQAPKLLFHYYDKDFNNEADTPDNFQSRRPNTSFCFLDIRSPGLGDTAMYLCATSREGQGGVSQPQHFGDGTRLSIL.

J is TRBJ1-5 and V is TRBV7-8, with D possibly TRBD1 on 6 matching bases. CDR1 and CDR2 from the germline V gene are SGHVS and FQNEAQ. The length of the CDR3 is 16 residues. V lost 0 bases to trimming and J lost 3 bases, with 12 bases between them. CDR3 amino acids: CASSLAGQSYNQPQHF. For the CDR3, the DNA is TGTGCCAGCAGCTTAGCAGGACAGTCATACAATCAGCCCCAGCATTTT.

J is TRBJ2-7 and V is TRBV5-1; TRBD2 aligns across 9 bases. From germline, CDR1 is SGHRS and CDR2 YFSETQ. The CDR3 is made up of 14 amino acids. The trim removed 4 bases at V and 5 bases at J, leaving 7 bases unmatched. The CDR3 loop is CASSPLAGGNEQYF. Written as DNA, the CDR3 is TGCGCCAGCAGCCCGTTGGCGGGGGGGAACGAGCAGTACTTC.

The chain uses TRBV27 and TRBJ1-1; a possible D gene is TRBD1 (5 bases). Germline lookup yields CDR1 MNHEY and CDR2 SMNVEV (reference sequence). V dropped 1 base and J dropped 1 base, with 10 bases sitting between them. CDR3 size: 15 residues. The CDR3 nucleotides are TGTGCCAGCAGTTTATACGCGGGGGGGAACACTGAAGCTTTCTTT. Its translation is CASSLYAGGNTEAFF.

The J gene is TRBJ1-2, the V gene TRBV3-1 (or the pseudogene TRBV3-2), with TRBD1 matching 9 bases. The CDR3 sequence is 15 residues long. The V and J ends lost 6 bases and 3 bases, in that order; junction bases with no gene match: 8. Looked up from germline, CDR1 is LGHDT and CDR2 is YNNKEL (reference sequence). CDR3 sequence (DNA): TGTGCCAGCAGGGAGGACAGGGGCGACTACTATGGCTACACCTTC. Protein product: CASREDRGDYYGYTF.

The rearrangement joins TRBV28 to TRBJ1-2; 7 nucleotides line up with TRBD1. V dropped 5 bases and J dropped 0; count of bases not matched to a gene: 3. The CDR3 runs 14 residues. Germline V lookup: CDR1 MDHEN, CDR2 SYDVKM. The CDR3 spells CASSRDSTNYGYTF. In nucleotides, the CDR3 is TGTGCCAGCAGTAGGGACAGCACTAACTATGGCTACACCTTC.

This clone was recorded a few times. V gene TRBV5-6 combines with J gene TRBJ1-1, with D possibly being TRBD1 (6 bases). CDR3 length equals 15 residues. Deletions cut 1 base from V and 0 bases from J, with 10 bases between. CDR1 and CDR2 from the germline V gene are SGHDT and YYEEEE. CDR3 sequence: CASSLRGLVNTEAFF. The CDR3 DNA sequence: TGTGCCAGCAGCTTGAGGGGGTTGGTGAACACTGAAGCTTTCTTT.

This clone was observed once. The chain couples TRBV24-1 to TRBJ2-1; TRBD1 agrees at 7 bases. V was clipped by 9 bases and J by 2 bases; unmatched bases: 6. Germline assignment: CDR1 KGHDR and CDR2 SFDVKD. This CDR3 comprises 14 residues. This CDR3 is CATGDRAAYNEQFF. CDR3 DNA sequence: TGTGCCACCGGGGACAGAGCAGCCTACAATGAGCAGTTCTTC.

J is TRBJ1-1 and V is TRBV9, with TRBD1 identical over 7 bases. CDR3 length equals 19 residues. Germline V gene lookup returns CDR1 SGDLS and CDR2 YYNGEE. V trimming: 2 bases; J trimming: 3 bases; junction bases outside the gene matches: 19. The CDR3: CASSVPPAGQNSLDTEAFF. The CDR3 DNA reads TGTGCCAGCAGCGTCCCACCTGCGGGACAGAATAGTTTGGACACTGAAGCTTTCTTT.

The J gene is TRBJ2-5, the V gene TRBV5-4; 7 bases line up with TRBD2. Trimming removed 10 bases from V and 1 base from J; junction bases left unmatched: 10. The CDR3 has 14 amino acids. CDR1 is SGHNT, CDR2 YYREEE, per germline (reference sequence). CDR3 residues: CAAQDGGTQETQYF. For the CDR3, the DNA is TGTGCCGCGCAGGACGGGGGGACCCAAGAGACCCAGTACTTC.

The chain links TRBV19 to TRBJ1-5; 7 bases are a match to TRBD1. The length of the CDR3 is 15 residues. The J segment lost 3 bases and the V segment lost 3 bases, leaving 5 bases of the junction unmatched. Germline lookup yields CDR1 LNHDA and CDR2 SQIVND (reference sequence). CDR3 in DNA: TGTGCCAGTAGTATCGGACAGGCCTTCAATCAGCCCCAGCATTTT. It is translated as CASSIGQAFNQPQHF.

This chain links TRBV5-5 with TRBJ2-3; 8 bases are a match to TRBD1. The junction had 16 bases not matched to a gene; V was cut back by 4 bases and J by 3 bases. CDR3 length: 18 amino acids. CDR1 is SGHKS and CDR2 is YYEKEE in the germline V gene (reference sequence). The CDR3 loop is CASSRDENFRGRTDTQYF. As DNA, the CDR3 is TGTGCCAGCAGCCGCGACGAAAATTTCAGGGGGCGGACAGATACGCAGTATTTT.